What follows is one T cell receptor (beta chain) and its context. This sample is part of a study of blood T cell repertoires in COVID-19. Study at large: Samples of COVID-19 (acute and convalescent) were obtained from the United States, Italy and Spain.

Allocation to cohorts depended on clinical history reported by the participants. Measured with immunoSEQ multiplex PCR; TCRdb has only the in-frame clones, and not every one. Among about 160,000 clones listed, around 80% were seen once. CDR1 is SGHDT and CDR2 is YYEEEE in the germline V gene. This CDR3 has 15 amino acids. V was pared by 6 bases and J by 5 bases, with 11 bases of the junction left unmatched. J is TRBJ1-2 and V is TRBV5-6; 9 nucleotides align to TRBD1. The receptor was derived from a man aged 50 to 59 who had recovered from COVID-19. Sample: PBMCs or T cells enriched from blood (not recorded which). CDR3 in DNA: TGTGCCAGCAATCCACGGGGACAGGGATTTTATGGCTACACCTTC. It yields the protein CASNPRGQGFYGYTF.